This T cell receptor (beta chain) was found in a study of shared clonotypes between healthy human individuals. V shed 6 bases, J shed 2 bases, and the junction held 16 bases outside the gene matches. The CDR3 is 17 residues long. CDR1 and CDR2 (germline): SGHRS, YFSETQ. Method: immunoSEQ multiplex PCR; TCRdb's copy keeps in-frame clones and lacks some. Of 2 million to 2.5 million clones listed, about nine tenths are singletons. This chain connects TRBV5-1 to TRBJ2-5; the match to TRBD2 covers 7 bases. The sequenced material came from naive CD4+ T cells from PBMCs. Documented subset: CD45RA+ positively selected. This receptor was taken from a man younger than 30 in good health. Some clones in this sample may be carry-over from other donors' samples. CDR3 protein: CASIQGNSGLLQETQYF. The CDR3 DNA reads as TGCGCCAGCATCCAGGGTAATAGCGGGTTACTTCAAGAGACCCAGTACTTC.